Detailed here is one T cell receptor (beta chain). Its antigen is not identified. The ends were cut back, 5 bases at V and 3 bases at J, with 5 bases in the middle. The CDR3 consists of 11 residues. Germline values: CDR1 DFQATT, CDR2 SNEGSKA (reference sequence). In the PCR, 60 Vbeta and 13 Jbeta primers were used. Some clones are missing from TCRdb's copy, which holds only in-frame ones; the method was immunoSEQ multiplex PCR. The data hold 150,000 to 200,000 clones, with around 73% observed a single time. The sample belongs to a study of cytomegalovirus exposure and HLA in healthy donors. Study as a whole: Across 350 to 500 genotyped donors, around 80% landed in the Caucasian-associated ancestry cluster. Points from the study as a whole: Reports state that TCR beta sequences accurately predicted most subjects' HLA-A and HLA-B alleles. Indistinguishable V segments, including TRBV6-2 and TRBV6-3, were excluded. A reported reduction in N-insertions relative to the 666-donor mean was seen in an Asian-associated ancestry cluster in a later analysis.

This sequence joins TRBV20-1 and TRBJ2-1; D is unresolved. The sequence was obtained from a male donor in good health and CMV-seronegative. Sequenced: PBMCs. The CDR3 here is CSAPYYNEQFF. CDR3 nucleotide sequence: TGCAGTGCTCCCTACTACAATGAGCAGTTCTTC.